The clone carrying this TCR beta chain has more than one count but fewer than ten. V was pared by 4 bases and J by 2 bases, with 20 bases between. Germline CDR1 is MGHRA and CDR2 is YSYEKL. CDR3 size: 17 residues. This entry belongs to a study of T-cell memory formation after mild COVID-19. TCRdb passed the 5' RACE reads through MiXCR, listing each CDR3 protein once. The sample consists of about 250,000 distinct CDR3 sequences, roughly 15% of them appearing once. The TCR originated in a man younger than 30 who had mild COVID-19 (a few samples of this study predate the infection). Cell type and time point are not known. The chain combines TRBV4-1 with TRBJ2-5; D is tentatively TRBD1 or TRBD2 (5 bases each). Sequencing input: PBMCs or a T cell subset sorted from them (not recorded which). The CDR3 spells CASSLNWGIIPQETQYF. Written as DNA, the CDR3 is TGCGCCAGCAGCCTAAATTGGGGGATTATCCCTCAAGAGACCCAGTACTTC.